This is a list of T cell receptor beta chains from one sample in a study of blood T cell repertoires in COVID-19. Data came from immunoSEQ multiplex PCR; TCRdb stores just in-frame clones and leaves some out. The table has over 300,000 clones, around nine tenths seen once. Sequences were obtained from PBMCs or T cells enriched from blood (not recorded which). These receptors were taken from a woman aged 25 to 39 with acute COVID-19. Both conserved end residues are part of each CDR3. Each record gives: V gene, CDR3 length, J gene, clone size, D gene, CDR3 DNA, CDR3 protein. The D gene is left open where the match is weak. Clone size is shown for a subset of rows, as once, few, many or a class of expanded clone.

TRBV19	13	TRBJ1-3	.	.	TGTGCCAGTAGTTCTGGGCCTGGAAACACCATATATTTT	CASSSGPGNTIYF
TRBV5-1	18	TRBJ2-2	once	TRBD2	TGCGCCAGCAGCTTGGCCGGGCTAGCGGAGATAAGAACCGGGGAGCTGTTTTTT	CASSLAGLAEIRTGELFF
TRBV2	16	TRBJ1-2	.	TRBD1	TGTGCCAGCAGTTTTCAAGGAGGGGGCCTTAACTATGGCTACACCTTC	CASSFQGGGLNYGYTF
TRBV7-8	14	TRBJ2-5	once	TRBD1	TGTGCCAGCAGCACCGGACAGGGGCAAGAGACCCAGTACTTC	CASSTGQGQETQYF
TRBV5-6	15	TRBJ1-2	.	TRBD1	TGTGCCAGCAGCTTCCAGGGACAGGGAATAAGCGGCTACACCTTC	CASSFQGQGISGYTF
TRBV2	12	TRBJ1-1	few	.	TGTGCCAGCAGACCCGGGAACACTGAAGCTTTCTTT	CASRPGNTEAFF
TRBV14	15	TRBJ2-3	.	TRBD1	TGTGCCAGCAGCCAAGATAACAGGGGACAAGATACGCAGTATTTT	CASSQDNRGQDTQYF
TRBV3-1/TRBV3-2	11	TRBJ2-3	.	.	TGTCCCCGGCCGGGAGCAGATACGCAGTATTTT	CPRPGADTQYF
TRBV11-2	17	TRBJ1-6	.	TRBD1	TGTGCCAGCAGCTTCCTTCCCCTGGACAGGGGGAATTCACCCCTCCACTTT	CASSFLPLDRGNSPLHF
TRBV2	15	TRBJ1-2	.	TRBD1	TGTGCCAGCAGTAGTACCGGGACAGGGTCCTATGGCTACACCTTC	CASSSTGTGSYGYTF
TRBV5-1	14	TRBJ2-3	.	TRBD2	TGCGCCAGCAGCTTGGAGGGAGGGACAGATACGCAGTATTTT	CASSLEGGTDTQYF
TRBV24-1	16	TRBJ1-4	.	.	TGTGCCACCAGTGTCGGTTCGGGATCAACTAATGAAAAACTGTTTTTT	CATSVGSGSTNEKLFF
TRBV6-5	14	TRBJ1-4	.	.	TGTGCCAGCGGGCAGTGGCTAACTAATGAAAAACTGTTTTTT	CASGQWLTNEKLFF
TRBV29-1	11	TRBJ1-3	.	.	TGCAGCGTTGCCCAGGGAAACACCATATATTTT	CSVAQGNTIYF
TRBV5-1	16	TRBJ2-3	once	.	TGCGCCAGCAGCTTGTCACAGGTTATTAGCACAGATACGCAGTATTTT	CASSLSQVISTDTQYF